A single sample is the source of the 2 T cell receptor beta chains below, sequenced in a study of T-cell reconstitution after alpha-beta-depleted transplantation in children. It was with unique molecular identifiers that the TCRbeta library was prepared. TCRdb re-analysed the PCR reads in MiXCR, keeping a single row per CDR3 protein. The table records almost 500,000 distinct CDR3 sequences, under 12% of them present only once. The sequences come from PBMCs, collected before TCRalphabeta/CD19-depleted stem cell transplant. Source of these receptors: a child younger than 10 with inherited bone marrow failure, due to receive a stem cell transplant.

This clonotype was counted once. One junction end does not reproduce the germline sequence, and a read error may be involved. The gene calls are TRBV12-3 or TRBV12-4 and TRBJ2-7; D gene unclear. CDR3 length: 14 amino acids. CDR3 amino acids: CASSPPHRYYDQYF. The CDR3 DNA reads as TGTGCCAGCAGTCCACCTCACCGATACTACGACCAGTACTTC.

In this sample, this clonotype turned up many times. The CDR3 DNA reads TGTGCCAGCAGCTTAGGGGGGACAGGGAGCAATCAGCCCCAGCATTTT. It codes for CASSLGGTGSNQPQHF. The chain combines TRBV7-8 with TRBJ1-5; 9 bases map to TRBD1. Losses at the gene ends were 1 base for V and 1 base for J; bases not matched to a gene: 2. The CDR3 is made up of 16 amino acids. CDR1 is SGHVS, CDR2 FQNEAQ, per germline.